Reported below is one T cell receptor (beta chain). Unique molecular identifiers were used in preparing the TCRbeta library. TCRdb re-derived calls from the PCR reads in MiXCR, one entry per CDR3 protein. The data hold approximately 210,000 distinct CDR3 sequences, with roughly 15% observed a single time. The data belong to a study of T-cell reconstitution after alpha-beta-depleted transplantation in children. The V end was cut by 3 bases, the J end by 8 bases, with 19 bases between. Germline assignment: CDR1 SQVTM and CDR2 ANQGSEA. The CDR3 is 15 residues long. Material: PBMCs from the stem cell graft donor, obtained from the stem cell graft. The chain has TRBV29-1 and TRBJ2-2; the D is unclear. This TCR was sampled from a human donor who donated a stem cell graft to a child with acute lymphoblastic leukemia. CDR3 nucleotides: TGCAGCGTTGACGGGCGAAGACGAGAAATAGGGGAGCTGTTTTTT. This codes for CSVDGRRREIGELFF.